This TCR beta chain was identified in a study of blood T cell repertoires in COVID-19. Study-level background: COVID-19 samples from acute and convalescent phases originated in the United States, Italy and Spain. The cDNA or gDNA used as material had been derived from T cells, B-cell-depleted T cells, or PBMCs.

In the study's own analysis: Amplification from reference gene primers served as the basis for estimated nucleated cell counts. Clones were read by immunoSEQ multiplex PCR, and TCRdb kept only the in-frame ones, dropping some. V, J and clone size are those of that table, while D and trimming were read from the DNA. Of some 300,000 clones in the sample, approximately 86% are singletons; the top ten hold over 10%. Sequenced sample: peripheral blood. The source of this sequence is a woman in her seventies with COVID-19, enrolled during active disease.

As DNA, the CDR3 is TGTGCCAGCAGCCAAGGTGACAGGGGGCTAAAAAGCTACACCTTC. It specifies CASSQGDRGLKSYTF. V usage is TRBV3-1 (or the pseudogene TRBV3-2) and J usage is TRBJ1-2; 10 positions match TRBD1. Germline-derived CDR1 and CDR2 are LGHDT and YNNKEL (reference sequence). With 1 base clipped from V and 9 bases from J, the junction kept 8 bases outside the gene matches. The CDR3 contains 15 residues.